A selection of T cell receptor beta chains follows, all from one sample in a study of cytomegalovirus exposure and HLA in healthy donors. Generated by immunoSEQ multiplex PCR, the TCRdb table keeps only in-frame clones and is missing some. The repertoire includes 150,000 to 200,000 clones, around 75% of them detected once, and roughly 8% sits in the top ten. The sample comprised PBMCs. Receptors originate from a middle-aged woman in good health and CMV-seropositive. Each CDR3 is given with its conserved first and last residue. D genes are given only for firm matches. Clone size is stated in some rows and not others, as once, few, many or a class when expanded.

v_gene: TRBV5-1; j_gene: TRBJ2-3; abundance: few; len: 15; d_gene: TRBD1; CDR3aa: CASSARDRDTDTQYF; CDR3nt: TGCGCCAGCAGCGCCCGGGACAGGGACACAGATACGCAGTATTTT
v_gene: TRBV7-3; j_gene: TRBJ2-3; abundance: few; len: 15; d_gene: TRBD2; CDR3aa: CASSHGTSFADTQYF; CDR3nt: TGTGCCAGCAGTCACGGGACTAGCTTCGCAGATACGCAGTATTTT
v_gene: TRBV5-1; j_gene: TRBJ1-2; abundance: few; len: 14; d_gene: NA; CDR3aa: CASSLGQVSYGYTF; CDR3nt: TGCGCCAGCAGCTTGGGGCAGGTATCGTATGGCTACACCTTC
v_gene: TRBV10-3; j_gene: TRBJ2-1; abundance: once; len: 15; d_gene: NA; CDR3aa: CAISGGSRGGNEQFF; CDR3nt: TGTGCCATCAGTGGGGGGAGCAGGGGAGGGAATGAGCAGTTCTTC
v_gene: TRBV28; j_gene: TRBJ1-1; abundance: NA; len: 15; d_gene: TRBD1; CDR3aa: CASSPPGQDGTEAFF; CDR3nt: TGTGCCAGCAGTCCCCCCGGACAGGACGGCACTGAAGCTTTCTTT
v_gene: TRBV7-3; j_gene: TRBJ2-5; abundance: NA; len: 13; d_gene: NA; CDR3aa: CASNDGVGETQYF; CDR3nt: TGTGCCAGCAATGACGGGGTGGGAGAGACCCAGTACTTC
v_gene: TRBV19; j_gene: TRBJ1-4; abundance: NA; len: 13; d_gene: NA; CDR3aa: CASRPDGGEKLFF; CDR3nt: TGTGCCAGTAGACCCGACGGGGGTGAAAAACTGTTTTTT
v_gene: TRBV6-5; j_gene: TRBJ2-7; abundance: few; len: 14; d_gene: NA; CDR3aa: CASSPYTRTYEQYF; CDR3nt: TGTGCCAGCAGCCCTTACACCCGGACTTACGAGCAGTACTTC
v_gene: TRBV27; j_gene: TRBJ2-2; abundance: NA; len: 17; d_gene: TRBD2; CDR3aa: CASSRRTGTSGTGELFF; CDR3nt: TGTGCCAGCAGTAGGAGAACCGGGACTAGTGGCACCGGGGAGCTGTTTTTT
v_gene: TRBV4-3; j_gene: TRBJ1-1; abundance: NA; len: 18; d_gene: NA; CDR3aa: CASSQSPRVSLYNTEAFF; CDR3nt: TGCGCCAGCAGCCAATCCCCCCGGGTGTCCCTATATAACACTGAAGCTTTCTTT
v_gene: TRBV6-4; j_gene: TRBJ2-3; abundance: NA; len: 14; d_gene: NA; CDR3aa: CASSEKGGTDTQYF; CDR3nt: TGTGCCAGCAGTGAAAAAGGGGGAACAGATACGCAGTATTTT
v_gene: TRBV15; j_gene: TRBJ1-4; abundance: NA; len: 16; d_gene: NA; CDR3aa: CATSREAVTAPEKLFF; CDR3nt: TGTGCCACCAGCAGAGAAGCGGTTACAGCCCCTGAAAAACTGTTTTTT
v_gene: TRBV19; j_gene: TRBJ2-2; abundance: once; len: 15; d_gene: NA; CDR3aa: CASRSSQGNTGELFF; CDR3nt: TGTGCCAGTAGATCGAGCCAGGGGAACACCGGGGAGCTGTTTTTT
v_gene: TRBV10-2; j_gene: TRBJ1-2; abundance: NA; len: 16; d_gene: NA; CDR3aa: CASSGADLTGFYGYTF; CDR3nt: TGCGCCAGCAGTGGCGCGGACCTGACAGGTTTCTATGGCTACACCTTC
v_gene: TRBV29-1; j_gene: TRBJ2-7; abundance: NA; len: 14; d_gene: NA; CDR3aa: CSAEGGYPSYEQYF; CDR3nt: TGCAGCGCCGAGGGCGGCTACCCCTCCTACGAGCAGTACTTC
v_gene: TRBV7-2; j_gene: TRBJ1-2; abundance: NA; len: 12; d_gene: NA; CDR3aa: CASSLGGWGYTF; CDR3nt: TGTGCCAGCAGCTTAGGAGGTTGGGGCTACACCTTC
v_gene: TRBV9; j_gene: TRBJ1-1; abundance: NA; len: 14; d_gene: NA; CDR3aa: CASSVGPALTEAFF; CDR3nt: TGTGCCAGCAGCGTAGGCCCAGCGCTGACTGAAGCTTTCTTT
v_gene: TRBV5-8; j_gene: TRBJ2-2; abundance: NA; len: 19; d_gene: TRBD2; CDR3aa: CASSAGLAVRLTNTGELFF; CDR3nt: TGTGCCAGCAGCGCGGGACTAGCGGTACGACTTACGAACACCGGGGAGCTGTTTTTT
v_gene: TRBV28; j_gene: TRBJ1-1; abundance: NA; len: 14; d_gene: TRBD1; CDR3aa: CASSLYRGRTEAFF; CDR3nt: TGTGCCAGCAGTTTGTATAGGGGGCGCACTGAAGCTTTCTTT
v_gene: TRBV5-1; j_gene: TRBJ2-7; abundance: NA; len: 13; d_gene: NA; CDR3aa: CASSAGPDYEQYF; CDR3nt: TGCGCCAGCAGCGCGGGTCCTGACTACGAGCAGTACTTC
v_gene: TRBV5-1; j_gene: TRBJ2-7; abundance: NA; len: 15; d_gene: TRBD2; CDR3aa: CASSNGTSGSYEQYF; CDR3nt: TGCGCCAGCAGCAATGGGACTAGCGGGAGTTACGAGCAGTACTTC
v_gene: TRBV14; j_gene: TRBJ2-7; abundance: few; len: 15; d_gene: TRBD2; CDR3aa: CASSPSLAGVYEQYF; CDR3nt: TGTGCCAGCAGCCCATCTCTAGCGGGGGTGTACGAGCAGTACTTC
v_gene: TRBV6-6; j_gene: TRBJ1-2; abundance: NA; len: 11; d_gene: NA; CDR3aa: CATNRDGGYTF; CDR3nt: TGTGCCACAAACAGGGACGGTGGCTACACCTTC
v_gene: TRBV19; j_gene: TRBJ2-1; abundance: NA; len: 13; d_gene: NA; CDR3aa: CASSFQGSNEQFF; CDR3nt: TGTGCCAGTAGTTTCCAGGGGTCCAATGAGCAGTTCTTC
v_gene: TRBV6-1; j_gene: TRBJ2-7; abundance: NA; len: 17; d_gene: TRBD2; CDR3aa: CASSGKDTIAGFNEQYF; CDR3nt: TGTGCCAGCAGTGGGAAGGACACCATAGCGGGATTTAACGAGCAGTACTTC
v_gene: TRBV28; j_gene: TRBJ2-7; abundance: NA; len: 14; d_gene: TRBD1; CDR3aa: CATITGTDTYEQYF; CDR3nt: TGTGCCACCATAACCGGGACAGACACCTACGAGCAGTACTTC
v_gene: TRBV6-6; j_gene: TRBJ1-2; abundance: NA; len: 12; d_gene: NA; CDR3aa: CASRAGRYGYTF; CDR3nt: TGTGCCAGCAGGGCGGGCCGCTATGGCTACACCTTC
v_gene: TRBV19; j_gene: TRBJ2-1; abundance: NA; len: 18; d_gene: TRBD2; CDR3aa: CASSPTRGGLAGGNEQFF; CDR3nt: TGTGCCAGTAGTCCCACCCGAGGGGGACTAGCGGGAGGGAATGAGCAGTTCTTC
v_gene: TRBV28; j_gene: TRBJ1-5; abundance: NA; len: 14; d_gene: TRBD1; CDR3aa: CASIMGTGDLPQHF; CDR3nt: TGTGCCAGCATCATGGGGACAGGGGATCTGCCCCAGCATTTT
v_gene: TRBV7-6; j_gene: TRBJ2-2; abundance: NA; len: 16; d_gene: TRBD2; CDR3aa: CASSGRTSGMSGELFF; CDR3nt: TGTGCCAGCAGCGGACGGACTAGCGGGATGAGCGGGGAGCTGTTTTTT
v_gene: TRBV28; j_gene: TRBJ1-2; abundance: NA; len: 14; d_gene: NA; CDR3aa: CASREPQGRYGYTF; CDR3nt: TGTGCCAGCAGAGAACCACAGGGTCGCTATGGCTACACCTTC
v_gene: TRBV27; j_gene: TRBJ2-5; abundance: once; len: 8; d_gene: NA; CDR3aa: CASHGQYF; CDR3nt: TGTGCCAGCCACGGGCAGTACTTC
v_gene: TRBV7-9; j_gene: TRBJ2-5; abundance: NA; len: 16; d_gene: NA; CDR3aa: CASSLRISRGFETQYF; CDR3nt: TGTGCCAGCAGCCTCCGGATTAGCAGGGGCTTCGAGACCCAGTACTTC
v_gene: TRBV9; j_gene: TRBJ2-3; abundance: NA; len: 15; d_gene: NA; CDR3aa: CASSAGFSSTDTQYF; CDR3nt: TGTGCCAGCAGCGCAGGATTCTCTAGCACAGATACGCAGTATTTT
v_gene: TRBV11-2; j_gene: TRBJ2-7; abundance: NA; len: 16; d_gene: TRBD2; CDR3aa: CASSLQPYGGGYEQYF; CDR3nt: TGTGCCAGCAGCTTGCAGCCCTATGGGGGGGGGTACGAGCAGTACTTC
v_gene: TRBV10-3; j_gene: TRBJ2-7; abundance: once; len: 14; d_gene: NA; CDR3aa: CAISESGGFYEQYF; CDR3nt: TGTGCCATCAGTGAGTCGGGCGGGTTCTACGAGCAGTACTTC
v_gene: TRBV4-2; j_gene: TRBJ2-5; abundance: NA; len: 14; d_gene: TRBD1; CDR3aa: CASSPGTGEETQYF; CDR3nt: TGTGCCAGCAGCCCCGGGACAGGGGAAGAGACCCAGTACTTC
v_gene: TRBV19; j_gene: TRBJ2-6; abundance: NA; len: 15; d_gene: NA; CDR3aa: CASSKSSSGANVLTF; CDR3nt: TGTGCCAGTTCAAAGTCTAGCTCTGGGGCCAACGTCCTGACTTTC
v_gene: TRBV5-4; j_gene: TRBJ2-7; abundance: few; len: 14; d_gene: TRBD2; CDR3aa: CASSLGGERGEQYF; CDR3nt: TGTGCCAGCAGCTTGGGGGGCGAGCGGGGCGAGCAGTACTTC
v_gene: TRBV30; j_gene: TRBJ2-2; abundance: NA; len: 14; d_gene: TRBD2; CDR3aa: CAWKGLAGGGELFF; CDR3nt: TGTGCCTGGAAGGGACTAGCGGGAGGCGGGGAGCTGTTTTTT
v_gene: TRBV28; j_gene: TRBJ2-1; abundance: NA; len: 14; d_gene: TRBD2; CDR3aa: CAGGLAGDYNEQFF; CDR3nt: TGTGCCGGCGGTTTGGCGGGAGATTACAATGAGCAGTTCTTC
v_gene: TRBV5-4; j_gene: TRBJ1-5; abundance: NA; len: 12; d_gene: NA; CDR3aa: CASSSPNQPQHF; CDR3nt: TGTGCCAGCAGCTCCCCTAATCAGCCCCAGCATTTT
v_gene: TRBV30; j_gene: TRBJ1-5; abundance: once; len: 13; d_gene: NA; CDR3aa: CAWSPDTNQPQHF; CDR3nt: TGTGCCTGGAGTCCCGACACCAATCAGCCCCAGCATTTT
v_gene: TRBV7-2; j_gene: TRBJ2-3; abundance: few; len: 16; d_gene: TRBD2; CDR3aa: CASSSSGRASTDTQYF; CDR3nt: TGTGCCAGCAGCTCTAGCGGGAGGGCTAGCACAGATACGCAGTATTTT
v_gene: TRBV28; j_gene: TRBJ2-3; abundance: NA; len: 15; d_gene: TRBD1; CDR3aa: CATAEGQGIGNTQYF; CDR3nt: TGTGCCACAGCTGAGGGACAGGGAATAGGGAATACGCAGTATTTT